This T cell receptor (beta chain) emerged from a study of T cells in Graves' hyperthyroidism and ophthalmopathy. From RNA transcripts, TCR beta CDR3 regions were amplified. The HTBI primer set drove a first-round RT-PCR of the TCR CDR3. TCRdb recomputed calls from the multiplex PCR reads with MiXCR, one row per CDR3 protein. Of hundreds of thousands of distinct CDR3 sequences listed, more than 15% are singletons. Germline V gene sequence: CDR1 DFQATT, CDR2 SNEGSKA (reference sequence). This CDR3 region has 13 residues. V lost 3 bases to trimming and J lost 5 bases, with 13 bases between them. V gene TRBV20-1 combines with J gene TRBJ2-5; perhaps TRBD2 as D (5 bases). The specimen sequenced was blood. The TCR comes from a woman between 18 and 30 years old with Graves' hyperthyroidism. The CDR3 DNA reads as TGCAGTGCTAGGACCGAGACTACCGAGACCCAGTACTTC. It encodes CSARTETTETQYF.